The 32 T cell receptor beta chains given below trace back to one sample, sequenced in a study of CD8 T cells in ankylosing spondylitis. TCRdb reprocessed the 5' RACE reads via MiXCR and lists one record per CDR3 protein. The repertoire holds approximately 140,000 distinct CDR3 sequences, roughly 8.3% seen once, with under 7.5% in the top ten. Source material: synovial fluid, either unsorted or a sorted T cell fraction (not recorded which). The receptors derive from a male donor with ankylosing spondylitis.

This clonotype was found a few times. This chain connects TRBV6-5 to TRBJ1-1; D remains unclear. Germline loops: CDR1 MNHEY, CDR2 SVGAGI. Trimming removed 0 bases at V and 1 base at J, with 6 bases between. The CDR3 runs to 14 residues. CDR3 residues: CASSYSDENTEAFF. The CDR3 region has the DNA TGTGCCAGCAGTTACTCGGACGAGAACACTGAAGCTTTCTTT.

This clonotype has more than one count but fewer than ten. The chain links TRBV4-2 to TRBJ1-3, with D unresolved. CDR1 is LGHNA and CDR2 is YNFKEQ in the germline V gene. This CDR3 comprises 16 residues. With 0 bases removed from V and 5 bases from J, the gap between germline ends came to 14 bases. The CDR3 bases are TGTGCCAGCAGCCAAGATCTGGCCGTATACAGAAACACCATATATTTT. Translating gives CASSQDLAVYRNTIYF.

This clonotype was observed many times. The V call is TRBV5-1, the J call TRBJ1-2; 7 nucleotides line up with TRBD1. Germline trimming cut 2 bases from V and 3 bases from J; bases unmatched to any gene: 4. In germline, CDR1 is SGHRS, CDR2 YFSETQ. The CDR3 has 14 residues. The CDR3 nucleotides are TGCGCCAGCAGCTTCCAAGGGACAGACTATGGCTACACCTTC. Protein: CASSFQGTDYGYTF.

In its sample, this clonotype was seen many times. The chain is built from TRBV5-1 and TRBJ2-1; the D is unclear. The CDR3 sequence is 14 residues long. Germline V CDR1 and CDR2: SGHRS, YFSETQ. Trimming took off 4 bases at V and 6 bases at J, with 14 bases between the two ends. The DNA for the CDR3 is TGCGCCAGCAGCCTCCAGGCGGAAAGCAATGAGCAGTTCTTC. It codes for CASSLQAESNEQFF. The full variable domain, in which reference TRBV5-1 and TRBJ2-1 provide the parts outside the CDR3, is KAGVTQTPRYLIKTRGQQVTLSCSPISGHRSVSWYQQTPGQGLQFLFEYFSETQRNKGNFPGRFSGRQFSNSRSEMNVSTLELGDSALYLCASSLQAESNEQFFGPGTRLTVL.

The rearrangement joins TRBV7-9 to TRBJ1-1; D gene uncertain. This CDR3 comprises 15 residues. Per the germline V gene, CDR1 is SEHNR and CDR2 is FQNEAQ (reference sequence). V lost 0 bases and J lost 4, with 12 bases in between. In DNA, the CDR3 is TGTGCCAGCAGCTTAGCTATGGGCAGTTTCACTGAAGCTTTCTTT. This translates into CASSLAMGSFTEAFF.

This clonotype showed up many times. The chain is built from TRBV20-1 and TRBJ2-2; D unresolved. The V end was cut by 6 bases, the J end by 5 bases, with 10 bases between. The CDR3 has 12 residues. The V gene's germline CDR1 is DFQATT and CDR2 SNEGSKA (reference sequence). The CDR3 region is CSAPRLTGELFF. The CDR3 coding sequence is TGCAGTGCCCCAAGGTTGACCGGGGAGCTGTTTTTT.

In this sample, this clonotype turned up many times. The chain uses TRBV24-1 and TRBJ2-3; 9 nucleotides agree with TRBD1. After removal of 1 base from V and 5 bases from J, the junction contained 6 bases not matched to a gene. The CDR3 is 16 residues long. Germline V lookup: CDR1 KGHDR, CDR2 SFDVKD. DNA of the CDR3: TGTGCCACCAGTGATTTAGGGACAGGGATTGGAGATACGCAGTATTTT. This encodes CATSDLGTGIGDTQYF.

The table lists this clonotype with many counts. The CDR3 here is CASSPMSQNTEAFF. The DNA for the CDR3 is TGTGCCAGCAGCCCTATGTCCCAGAACACTGAAGCTTTCTTT. V usage is TRBV9 and J usage is TRBJ1-1; D ambiguous. This CDR3 is 14 amino acids long. Germline-derived CDR1 and CDR2 are SGDLS and YYNGEE. V lost 4 bases and J lost 1, with 11 bases in between.

This chain connects TRBV7-2 to TRBJ1-1, with D maybe TRBD1 (5 bases). V lost 4 bases and J lost 2, with 11 bases in between. The CDR3 has 14 residues. Per germline, CDR1 SGHTA and CDR2 FQGNSA. The CDR3 loop reads CASSSSGGNTEAFF. CDR3 nucleotide sequence: TGTGCCAGCAGCTCCTCGGGGGGTAACACTGAAGCTTTCTTT. The full variable domain, with the rest looked up from reference TRBV7-2 and TRBJ1-1, is GAGVSQSPSNKVTEKGKDVELRCDPISGHTALYWYRQSLGQGLEFLIYFQGNSAPDKSGLPSDRFSAERTGGSVSTLTIQRTQQEDSAVYLCASSSSGGNTEAFFGQGTRLTVV.

This clonotype was counted many times. The V call is TRBV27, the J call TRBJ2-7, with 9 bases aligning to TRBD2. Trimming at V came to 5 bases and at J to 3 bases, leaving 8 bases not matched to a gene. Germline V gene lookup returns CDR1 MNHEY and CDR2 SMNVEV (reference sequence). This CDR3 has 15 amino acids. Here the CDR3 reads CASSRGGAVFYEQYF. The CDR3 DNA sequence: TGTGCCAGCAGTCGCGGGGGGGCGGTCTTCTACGAGCAGTACTTC.

This clonotype was counted at least ten times. The rearrangement uses TRBV6-2 or TRBV6-3 and TRBJ2-1, with D maybe TRBD1 (5 bases). Germline V gene lookup returns CDR1 MNHEY and CDR2 SVGEGT. This CDR3 has 17 amino acids. V dropped 6 bases and J dropped 5 bases, with 23 bases sitting between them. The CDR3 is CASSRPTRASYDNEQFF. CDR3 sequence (DNA): TGTGCCAGCAGCCGCCCGACCAGGGCTAGTTACGACAATGAGCAGTTCTTC.

The table lists this clonotype with a few counts. Here the CDR3 DNA reads TGTGCCAGCCAGGGGTGGTACACTGAAGCTTTCTTT. Protein sequence: CASQGWYTEAFF. The chain employs TRBV6-5 and TRBJ1-1; TRBD1 might be the D (6 bases). Deletions cut 8 bases from V and 3 bases from J, with 10 bases between. Looked up from germline, CDR1 is MNHEY and CDR2 is SVGAGI. The CDR3 is made up of 12 amino acids.

In its sample, this clonotype was seen many times. The chain uses TRBV20-1 and TRBJ1-2; possible D gene TRBD1, 6 bases. Per germline, CDR1 DFQATT and CDR2 SNEGSKA (reference sequence). The CDR3 runs 11 residues. Trimming removed 7 bases at V and 8 bases at J, with 14 bases between. The CDR3 nucleotides read TGCAGTGTATGGGACACTCAAGGCTACACCTTC. Protein product: CSVWDTQGYTF.

At least ten counts were recorded for this clonotype. J is TRBJ2-1 and V is TRBV6-4, with TRBD2 matching 7 bases. Germline V gene lookup returns CDR1 MRHNA and CDR2 SNTAGT. Trimming cost V 3 bases and J 14 bases; bases outside gene matches: 10. The CDR3 is 13 residues long. The CDR3 sequence is CASSEGDPGTKFF. The CDR3 nucleotides read TGTGCCAGCAGTGAGGGGGACCCCGGGACTAAGTTCTTC.

This clonotype came up many times. J is TRBJ2-7 and V is TRBV2; 7 nucleotides align to TRBD1. This CDR3 comprises 15 residues. Unmatched junction bases numbered 9, after V lost 1 base and J lost 6 bases. Germline values: CDR1 SNHLY, CDR2 FYNNEI. The CDR3 reads CASSEGDRRVAEQYF. DNA for the CDR3: TGTGCCAGCAGTGAAGGGGACAGACGAGTTGCCGAGCAGTACTTC. Looking up the rest from reference TRBV2 and TRBJ2-7 gives the full variable domain: EPEVTQTPSHQVTQMGQEVILRCVPISNHLYFYWYRQILGQKVEFLVSFYNNEISEKSEIFDDQFSVERPDGSNFTLKIRSTKLEDSAMYFCASSEGDRRVAEQYFGPGTRLTVT.

This clonotype was seen more than once but under ten times. V is TRBV5-1 and J is TRBJ1-4, with D unresolved. The CDR3 runs 16 residues. Per the germline V gene, CDR1 is SGHRS and CDR2 is YFSETQ. V was pared by 4 bases and J by 4 bases, with 17 bases between. The CDR3 sequence: CASSNEGRPLNEKLFF. The CDR3 nucleotides read TGCGCCAGCAGCAACGAAGGACGGCCGCTTAATGAAAAACTGTTTTTT.

The rearrangement links TRBV12-3 or TRBV12-4 to TRBJ2-7, with D perhaps TRBD1 (5 bases). The CDR3 extends over 17 amino acids. V was trimmed by 6 bases and J by 2 bases, leaving 23 bases between them. Written as DNA, the CDR3 is TGTGCCAGCAGCTCCGGGCAGGGAAGCCTAATCACCTACGAGCAGTACTTC. Its protein product is CASSSGQGSLITYEQYF.

This sequence joins TRBV12-5 and TRBJ1-1; D unclear. Germline CDR1 reads LGHNT; CDR2 reads FRNRAP. The germline V and J ends were trimmed by 7 bases and 0 bases, with 9 bases remaining between them. The CDR3 spans 13 residues. CDR3 sequence: CASATEMNTEAFF. In nucleotides, the CDR3 is TGTGCTAGTGCCACCGAAATGAACACTGAAGCTTTCTTT.

This clonotype was found a few times. This rearrangement joins TRBV9 to TRBJ2-7, with D possibly being TRBD2 (5 bases). CDR1 and CDR2 from the germline V gene are SGDLS and YYNGEE. V shed 0 bases and J shed 3 bases, with 10 bases lying between them. The CDR3 runs to 14 residues. CDR3 nucleotide sequence: TGTGCCAGCAGCGTAGTTCCTGGAGGCTACGAGCAGTACTTC. Amino acids: CASSVVPGGYEQYF.

The chain employs TRBV5-1 and TRBJ2-5, with 13 nucleotides matching TRBD2. The V and J ends lost 4 bases and 4 bases, in that order; junction bases with no gene match: 7. Per germline, CDR1 SGHRS and CDR2 YFSETQ. The CDR3 runs 16 residues. The CDR3 sequence: CASSLRTSGGRETQYF. CDR3 nucleotide sequence: TGCGCCAGCAGCCTTCGGACTAGCGGGGGTCGAGAGACCCAGTACTTC.

This clonotype was seen ten or more times. This chain joins TRBV6-1 and TRBJ1-1, with TRBD1 matching 7 bases. V lost 5 bases, J lost 0 bases, and 9 bases stayed unmatched. This CDR3 contains 16 residues. Germline loops: CDR1 MNHNS, CDR2 SASEGT. The CDR3 sequence: CASSRDRPSLNTEAFF. The CDR3, as DNA: TGTGCCAGCAGTCGGGACAGACCTTCCCTGAACACTGAAGCTTTCTTT.

At least ten counts were recorded for this clonotype. The chain links TRBV27 to TRBJ1-6, with 7 bases identical to TRBD1. Germline values: CDR1 MNHEY, CDR2 SMNVEV (reference sequence). Losses at the gene ends were 3 bases for V and 5 bases for J; bases not matched to a gene: 4. The CDR3 length is 15 residues. CDR3 residues: CASSFMGQNNSPLHF. CDR3 DNA sequence: TGTGCCAGCAGTTTTATGGGACAGAATAATTCACCCCTCCACTTT.

This clonotype was seen many times. V usage is TRBV28 and J usage is TRBJ1-1, with D perhaps matching TRBD1 (6 bases). Germline-derived CDR1 and CDR2 are MDHEN and SYDVKM. V lost 3 bases, J lost 5 bases, and 13 bases lay in between. CDR3 length: 14 residues. The CDR3 nucleotides are TGTGCCAGCAGTTTGCCAGGGGAGAGGACTGAAGCTTTCTTT. The encoded protein is CASSLPGERTEAFF.

V and J are TRBV30 and TRBJ2-5; TRBD2 agrees at 9 bases. The CDR3 consists of 15 residues. V gave up 4 bases and J gave up 5 bases; unmatched junction bases: 11. Germline CDR1 is GTSNPN and CDR2 is SVGIG (reference sequence). CDR3 bases: TGTGCCTGGACCGCTGGGCGGGGGGGCCTGGAGACCCAGTACTTC. Translated, it gives CAWTAGRGGLETQYF.

This clonotype has at least ten counts. This chain uses TRBV15 with TRBJ1-5; the D is unclear. CDR1 LNHNV and CDR2 YYDKDF come from the germline V gene (reference sequence). V was trimmed by 5 bases and J by 3 bases, leaving 8 bases between them. The CDR3 totals 13 residues. CDR3 loop: CATSFQVNQPQHF. For the CDR3, the DNA is TGTGCCACCAGCTTCCAGGTCAATCAGCCCCAGCATTTT. Complete variable domain (other parts from reference TRBV15 and TRBJ1-5): DAMVIQNPRYQVTQFGKPVTLSCSQTLNHNVMYWYQQKSSQAPKLLFHYYDKDFNNEADTPDNFQSRRPNTSFCFLDIRSPGLGDTAMYLCATSFQVNQPQHFGDGTRLSIL.

This clonotype was detected a few times. This chain connects TRBV27 to TRBJ1-1; TRBD1 might be the D (5 bases). The CDR3 covers 14 residues. Trimming removed 0 bases from V and 7 bases from J, with 12 bases in between. In germline, CDR1 is MNHEY, CDR2 SMNVEV (reference sequence). The CDR3 loop reads CASSLSRGGGEAFF. CDR3 DNA sequence: TGTGCCAGCAGTTTATCGCGGGGGGGTGGTGAAGCTTTCTTT.

This clonotype was recorded many times. The chain has TRBV6-1 and TRBJ2-3, with unresolved D. This CDR3 comprises 14 residues. The germline V gene encodes CDR1 MNHNS and CDR2 SASEGT. Trimming stripped 4 bases from V and 4 bases from J, with 12 bases between. The DNA of the CDR3 is TGTGCCAGCAGTGGTCGACATCCCCCAGATACGCAGTATTTT. This translates into CASSGRHPPDTQYF.

This clonotype was counted at least ten times. V and J are TRBV20-1 and TRBJ1-2; D is unclear. Germline loops: CDR1 DFQATT, CDR2 SNEGSKA (reference sequence). The CDR3 is 12 amino acids. Trimming removed 3 bases at V and 9 bases at J, with 14 bases between. The CDR3 protein is CSASNGALSYTF. The DNA of the CDR3 is TGCAGTGCTAGTAATGGTGCCTTAAGCTACACCTTC.

This clonotype was detected many times. The chain employs TRBV20-1 and TRBJ2-1, with D uncertain. The CDR3 spans 13 residues. V was trimmed by 8 bases and J by 0 bases, leaving 11 bases between them. Germline V gene sequence: CDR1 DFQATT, CDR2 SNEGSKA (reference sequence). The CDR3 loop reads CSPETNSYNEQFF. As DNA, the CDR3 is TGCAGTCCCGAGACCAACTCCTACAATGAGCAGTTCTTC.

Ten or more counts support this clonotype. The rearrangement links TRBV7-3 to TRBJ2-1; TRBD2 matches at 13 bases. CDR3 length: 14 residues. The germline gives CDR1 SGHTA, CDR2 FQGTGA. The ends lost 5 bases at V and 6 bases at J; junction bases unmatched: 1. The CDR3 loop reads CASSRTSGGNEQFF. CDR3 DNA: TGTGCCAGCAGCCGGACTAGCGGGGGCAATGAGCAGTTCTTC.

This clonotype was seen a handful of times. The chain joins TRBV14 to TRBJ1-2; no definite D call. CDR1 and CDR2 (germline): SGHDN, FVKESK. V shed 4 bases and J shed 8 bases, with 11 bases lying between them. The CDR3 is 12 residues long. Here the CDR3 DNA reads TGTGCCAGCAGCCTTATGTCCGGGGGCTACACCTTC. This encodes CASSLMSGGYTF.

This clonotype was observed at least ten times. V usage is TRBV4-3 and J usage is TRBJ1-1; weak D call: TRBD1 (6 bases). Per germline, CDR1 LGHNA and CDR2 YSLEER. Trimming pared 4 bases from V and 3 bases from J, leaving 18 bases between. The CDR3 length is 16 residues. The chain's CDR3 is CASSPMGGALDTEAFF. CDR3 nucleotides: TGCGCCAGCAGCCCGATGGGGGGGGCTTTGGACACTGAAGCTTTCTTT.